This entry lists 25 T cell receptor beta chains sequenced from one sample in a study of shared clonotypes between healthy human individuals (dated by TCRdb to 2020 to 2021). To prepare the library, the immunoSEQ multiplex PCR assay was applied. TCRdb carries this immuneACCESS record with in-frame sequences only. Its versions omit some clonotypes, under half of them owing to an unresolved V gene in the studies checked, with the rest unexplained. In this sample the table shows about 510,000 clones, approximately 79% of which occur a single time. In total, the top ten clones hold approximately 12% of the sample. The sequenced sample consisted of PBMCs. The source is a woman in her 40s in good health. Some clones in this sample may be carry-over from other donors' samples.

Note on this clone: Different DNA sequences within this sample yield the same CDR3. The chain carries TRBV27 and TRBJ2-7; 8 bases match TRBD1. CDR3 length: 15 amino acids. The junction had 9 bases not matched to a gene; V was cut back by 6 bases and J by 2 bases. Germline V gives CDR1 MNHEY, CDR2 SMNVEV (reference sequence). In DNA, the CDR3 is TGTGCCAGCAGCCCACTGGCAGGGGGCCCCTACGAGCAGTACTTC. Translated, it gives CASSPLAGGPYEQYF.

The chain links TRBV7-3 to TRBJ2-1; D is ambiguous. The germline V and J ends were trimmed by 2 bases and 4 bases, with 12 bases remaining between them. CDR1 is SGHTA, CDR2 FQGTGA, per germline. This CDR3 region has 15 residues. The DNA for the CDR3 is TGTGCCAGCAGCTTACATCTAAGGATATACAATGAGCAGTTCTTC. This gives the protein CASSLHLRIYNEQFF.

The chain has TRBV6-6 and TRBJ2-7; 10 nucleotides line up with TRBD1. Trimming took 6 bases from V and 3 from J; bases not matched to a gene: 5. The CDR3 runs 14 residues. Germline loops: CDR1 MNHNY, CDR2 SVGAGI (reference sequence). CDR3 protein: CASSRGTGVYEQYF. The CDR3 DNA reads TGTGCCAGCAGCCGCGGGACAGGGGTCTACGAGCAGTACTTC.

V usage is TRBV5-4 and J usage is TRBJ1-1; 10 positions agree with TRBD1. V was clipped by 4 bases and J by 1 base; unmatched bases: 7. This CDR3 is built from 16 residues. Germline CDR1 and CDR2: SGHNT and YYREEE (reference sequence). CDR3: CASSPGQGRGNTEAFF. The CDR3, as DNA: TGTGCCAGCAGCCCGGGACAGGGGCGTGGGAACACTGAAGCTTTCTTT.

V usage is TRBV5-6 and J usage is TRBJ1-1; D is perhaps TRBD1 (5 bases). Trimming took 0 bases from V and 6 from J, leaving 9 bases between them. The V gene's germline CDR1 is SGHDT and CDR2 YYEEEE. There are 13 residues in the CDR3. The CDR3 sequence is CASSLASGSEAFF. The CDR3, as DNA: TGTGCCAGCAGCTTGGCATCAGGGTCTGAAGCTTTCTTT.

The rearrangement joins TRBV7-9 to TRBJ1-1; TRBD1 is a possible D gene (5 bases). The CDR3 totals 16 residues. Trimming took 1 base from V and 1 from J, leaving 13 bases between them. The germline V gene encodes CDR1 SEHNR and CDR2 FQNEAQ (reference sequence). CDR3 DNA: TGTGCCAGCAGCTTAGTTCTGGGGCCACCGAACACTGAAGCTTTCTTT. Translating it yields CASSLVLGPPNTEAFF.

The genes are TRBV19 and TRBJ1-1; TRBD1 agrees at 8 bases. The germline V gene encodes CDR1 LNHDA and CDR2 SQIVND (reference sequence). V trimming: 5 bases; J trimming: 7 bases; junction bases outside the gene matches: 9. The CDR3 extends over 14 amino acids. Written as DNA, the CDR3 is TGTGCCAGTAGTCCGGACAGGGAATTAATTGAAGCTTTCTTT. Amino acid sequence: CASSPDRELIEAFF.

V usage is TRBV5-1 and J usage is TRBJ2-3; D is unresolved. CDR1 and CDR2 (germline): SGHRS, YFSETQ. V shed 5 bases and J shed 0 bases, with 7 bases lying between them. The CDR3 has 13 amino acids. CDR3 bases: TGCGCCAGCAGTCACCCTAGCACAGATACGCAGTATTTT. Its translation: CASSHPSTDTQYF.

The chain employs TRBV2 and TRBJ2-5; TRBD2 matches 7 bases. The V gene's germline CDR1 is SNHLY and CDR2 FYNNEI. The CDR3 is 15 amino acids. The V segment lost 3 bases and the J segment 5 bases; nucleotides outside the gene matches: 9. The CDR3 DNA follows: TGTGCCAGCAGTGATGGCGGGAGAGGGTTGGAGACCCAGTACTTC. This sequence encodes CASSDGGRGLETQYF. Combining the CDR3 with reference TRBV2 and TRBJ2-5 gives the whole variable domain EPEVTQTPSHQVTQMGQEVILRCVPISNHLYFYWYRQILGQKVEFLVSFYNNEISEKSEIFDDQFSVERPDGSNFTLKIRSTKLEDSAMYFCASSDGGRGLETQYFGPGTRLLVL.

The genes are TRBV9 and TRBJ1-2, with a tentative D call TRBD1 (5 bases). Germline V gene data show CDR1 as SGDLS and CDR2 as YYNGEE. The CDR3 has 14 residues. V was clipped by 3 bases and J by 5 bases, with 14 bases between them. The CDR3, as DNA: TGTGCCAGCAGCGCAGGAGAGGGGTGGTATGGCTACACCTTC. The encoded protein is CASSAGEGWYGYTF.

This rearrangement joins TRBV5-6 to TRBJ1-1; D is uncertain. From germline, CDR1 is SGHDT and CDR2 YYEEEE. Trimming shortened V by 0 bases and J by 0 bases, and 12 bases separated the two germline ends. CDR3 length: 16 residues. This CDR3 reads CASSLAPTEMNTEAFF. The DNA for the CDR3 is TGTGCCAGCAGCTTGGCCCCGACGGAGATGAACACTGAAGCTTTCTTT.

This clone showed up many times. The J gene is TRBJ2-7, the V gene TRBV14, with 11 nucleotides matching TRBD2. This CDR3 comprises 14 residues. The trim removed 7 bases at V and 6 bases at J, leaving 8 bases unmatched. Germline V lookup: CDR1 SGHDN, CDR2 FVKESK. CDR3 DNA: TGTGCCAGCACCCTAGCGGGAGGTACTTCCGAGCAGTACTTC. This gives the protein CASTLAGGTSEQYF.

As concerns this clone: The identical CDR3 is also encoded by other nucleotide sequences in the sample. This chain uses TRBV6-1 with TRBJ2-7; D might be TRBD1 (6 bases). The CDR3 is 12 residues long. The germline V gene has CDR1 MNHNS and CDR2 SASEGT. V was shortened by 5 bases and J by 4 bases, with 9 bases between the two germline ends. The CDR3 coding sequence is TGTGCCAGCAGTTCTCAGGGGTACGAGCAGTACTTC. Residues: CASSSQGYEQYF.

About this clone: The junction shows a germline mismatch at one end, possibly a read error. This CDR3 reads CASSLDLFYGYTF. The DNA of the CDR3 is TGCGCCAGCAGTTTGGACCTCTTCTATGGCTACACCTTC. This rearrangement joins TRBV5-1 to TRBJ1-2; D not certain. Germline V gene lookup returns CDR1 SGHRS and CDR2 YFSETQ. The CDR3 consists of 13 residues.

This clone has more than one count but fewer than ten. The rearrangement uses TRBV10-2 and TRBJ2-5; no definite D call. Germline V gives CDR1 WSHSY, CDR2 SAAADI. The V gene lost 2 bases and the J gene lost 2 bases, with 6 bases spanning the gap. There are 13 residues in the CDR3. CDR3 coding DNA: TGCGCCAGCAGTGAGGTCCATCAAGAGACCCAGTACTTC. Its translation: CASSEVHQETQYF.

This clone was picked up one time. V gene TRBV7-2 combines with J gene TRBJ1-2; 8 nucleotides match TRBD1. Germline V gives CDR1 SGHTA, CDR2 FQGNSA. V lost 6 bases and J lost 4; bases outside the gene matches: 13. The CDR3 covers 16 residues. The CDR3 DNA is TGTGCCAGCAGTCTACCCCCGACAGGGGCCGGCTATGGCTACACCTTC. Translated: CASSLPPTGAGYGYTF. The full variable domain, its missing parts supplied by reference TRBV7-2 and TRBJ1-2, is GAGVSQSPSNKVTEKGKDVELRCDPISGHTALYWYRQSLGQGLEFLIYFQGNSAPDKSGLPSDRFSAERTGGSVSTLTIQRTQQEDSAVYLCASSLPPTGAGYGYTFGSGTRLTVV.

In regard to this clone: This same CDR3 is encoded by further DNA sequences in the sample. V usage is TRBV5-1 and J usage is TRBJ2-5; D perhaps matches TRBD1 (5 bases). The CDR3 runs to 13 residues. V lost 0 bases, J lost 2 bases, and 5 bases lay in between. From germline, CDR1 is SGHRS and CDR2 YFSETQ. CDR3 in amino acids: CASSLGQQETQYF. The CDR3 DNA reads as TGCGCCAGCAGCTTGGGACAGCAAGAGACCCAGTACTTC.

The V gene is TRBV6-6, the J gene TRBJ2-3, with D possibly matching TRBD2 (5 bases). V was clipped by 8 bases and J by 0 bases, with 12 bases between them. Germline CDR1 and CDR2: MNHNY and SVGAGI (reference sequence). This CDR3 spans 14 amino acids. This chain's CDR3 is CASRFAGSTDTQYF. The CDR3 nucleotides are TGTGCCAGCCGTTTTGCGGGTAGCACAGATACGCAGTATTTT.

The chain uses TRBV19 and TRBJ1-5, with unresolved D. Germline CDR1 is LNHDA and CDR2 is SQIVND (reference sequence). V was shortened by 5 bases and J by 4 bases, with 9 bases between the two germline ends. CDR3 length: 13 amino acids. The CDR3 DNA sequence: TGTGCCAGTAGTGTAAGGGAAAATCAGCCCCAGCATTTT. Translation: CASSVRENQPQHF.

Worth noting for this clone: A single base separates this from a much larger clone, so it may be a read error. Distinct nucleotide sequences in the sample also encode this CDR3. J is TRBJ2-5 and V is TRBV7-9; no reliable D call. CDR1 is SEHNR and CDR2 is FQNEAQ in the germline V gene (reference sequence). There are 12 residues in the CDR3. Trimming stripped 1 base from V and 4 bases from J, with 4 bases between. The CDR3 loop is CASSLVRETQYF. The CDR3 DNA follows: TGTGCCAGCAGCTTAGTTCGAGAGACCCAGTACTTC.

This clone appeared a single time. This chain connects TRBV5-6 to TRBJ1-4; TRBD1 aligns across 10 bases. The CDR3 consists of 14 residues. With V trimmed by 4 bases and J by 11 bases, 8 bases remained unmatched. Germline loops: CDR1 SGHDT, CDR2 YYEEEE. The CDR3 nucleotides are TGTGCCAGCAGCACCGGGACAGGGGTTGGCAAACTGTTTTTT. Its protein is CASSTGTGVGKLFF. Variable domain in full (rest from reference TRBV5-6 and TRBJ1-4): DAGVTQSPTHLIKTRGQQVTLRCSPKSGHDTVSWYQQALGQGPQFIFQYYEEEERQRGNFPDRFSGHQFPNYSSELNVNALLLGDSALYLCASSTGTGVGKLFFGSGTQLSVL.

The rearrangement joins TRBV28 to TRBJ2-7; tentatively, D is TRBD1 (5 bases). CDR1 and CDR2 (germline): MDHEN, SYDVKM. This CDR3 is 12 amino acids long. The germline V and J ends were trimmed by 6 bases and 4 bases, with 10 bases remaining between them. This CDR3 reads CASRQTAYEQYF. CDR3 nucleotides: TGTGCCAGCAGACAGACAGCGTACGAGCAGTACTTC.

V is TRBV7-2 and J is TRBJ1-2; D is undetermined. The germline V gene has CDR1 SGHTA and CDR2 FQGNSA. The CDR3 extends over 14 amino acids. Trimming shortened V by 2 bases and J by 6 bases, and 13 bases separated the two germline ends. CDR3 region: CASSLIAAPDGYTF. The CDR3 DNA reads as TGTGCCAGCAGCTTAATCGCAGCCCCAGATGGCTACACCTTC. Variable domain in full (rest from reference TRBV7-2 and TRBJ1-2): GAGVSQSPSNKVTEKGKDVELRCDPISGHTALYWYRQSLGQGLEFLIYFQGNSAPDKSGLPSDRFSAERTGGSVSTLTIQRTQQEDSAVYLCASSLIAAPDGYTFGSGTRLTVV.

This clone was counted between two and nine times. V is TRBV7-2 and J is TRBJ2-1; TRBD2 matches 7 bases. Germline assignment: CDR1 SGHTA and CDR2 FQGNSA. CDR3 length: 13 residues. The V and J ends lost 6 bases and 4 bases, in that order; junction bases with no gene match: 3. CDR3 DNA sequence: TGTGCCAGCAGTTCAGCGGGGTACAATGAGCAGTTCTTC. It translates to CASSSAGYNEQFF.

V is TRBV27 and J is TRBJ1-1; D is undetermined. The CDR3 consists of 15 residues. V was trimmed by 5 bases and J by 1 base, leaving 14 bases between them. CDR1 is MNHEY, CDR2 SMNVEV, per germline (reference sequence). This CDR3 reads CASSPIKRRNTEAFF. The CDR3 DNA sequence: TGTGCCAGCAGTCCTATCAAAAGGAGGAACACTGAAGCTTTCTTT.